Described below is a single TCR beta chain sequence and its context. The target antigen is unknown. The repertoire was sequenced with immunoSEQ multiplex PCR; TCRdb's copy has only in-frame clones and lacks some. The data hold 140,000 to 150,000 clones, with more than 75% observed a single time. The CDR3 totals 16 residues. CDR1 and CDR2 (germline): LGHDT, YNNKEL (reference sequence). V gave up 4 bases and J gave up 8 bases; unmatched junction bases: 14. This entry belongs to a study of T cell responses to AZD1222 COVID-19 vaccine. Overall study findings and caveats: Among spike-specific TCRs, nearly half reportedly target unmutated variant regions.

The sample here was peripheral blood, taken on day 0 of MenACWY control vaccination. The chain is built from TRBV3-1 (or the pseudogene TRBV3-2) and TRBJ2-1; 7 positions agree with TRBD2. The sequence derives from an adult in good health. The CDR3 spells CASSPLGREVSDEQFF. In nucleotides, the CDR3 is TGTGCCAGCAGCCCCCTGGGGAGGGAGGTCTCCGATGAGCAGTTCTTC.